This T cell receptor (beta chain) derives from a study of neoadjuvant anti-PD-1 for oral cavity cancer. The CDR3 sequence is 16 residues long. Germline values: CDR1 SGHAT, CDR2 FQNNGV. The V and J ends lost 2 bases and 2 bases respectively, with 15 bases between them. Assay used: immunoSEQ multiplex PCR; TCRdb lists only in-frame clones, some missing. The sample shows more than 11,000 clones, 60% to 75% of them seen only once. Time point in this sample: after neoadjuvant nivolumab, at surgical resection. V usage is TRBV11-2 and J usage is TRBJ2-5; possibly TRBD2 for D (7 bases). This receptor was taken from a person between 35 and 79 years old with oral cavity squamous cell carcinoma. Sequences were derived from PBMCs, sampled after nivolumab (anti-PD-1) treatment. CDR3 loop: CASSLIGGGRQETQYF. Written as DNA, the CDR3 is TGTGCCAGCAGCTTAATCGGCGGGGGCCGACAAGAGACCCAGTACTTC.